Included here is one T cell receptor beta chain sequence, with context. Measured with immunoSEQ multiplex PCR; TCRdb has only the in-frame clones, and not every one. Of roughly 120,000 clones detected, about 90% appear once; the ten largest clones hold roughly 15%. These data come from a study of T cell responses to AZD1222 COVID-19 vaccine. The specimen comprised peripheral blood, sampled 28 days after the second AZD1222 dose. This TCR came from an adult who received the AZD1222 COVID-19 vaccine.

CDR3 DNA sequence: TGTGCCAGTAGTATAGGCGCGGGGATGAACACTGAAGCTTTCTTT. Translating it yields CASSIGAGMNTEAFF. The chain carries TRBV19 and TRBJ1-1; D remains ambiguous. CDR3 length: 15 residues. Trimming removed 1 base from V and 0 bases from J, with 9 bases in between. Per germline, CDR1 LNHDA and CDR2 SQIVND (reference sequence).